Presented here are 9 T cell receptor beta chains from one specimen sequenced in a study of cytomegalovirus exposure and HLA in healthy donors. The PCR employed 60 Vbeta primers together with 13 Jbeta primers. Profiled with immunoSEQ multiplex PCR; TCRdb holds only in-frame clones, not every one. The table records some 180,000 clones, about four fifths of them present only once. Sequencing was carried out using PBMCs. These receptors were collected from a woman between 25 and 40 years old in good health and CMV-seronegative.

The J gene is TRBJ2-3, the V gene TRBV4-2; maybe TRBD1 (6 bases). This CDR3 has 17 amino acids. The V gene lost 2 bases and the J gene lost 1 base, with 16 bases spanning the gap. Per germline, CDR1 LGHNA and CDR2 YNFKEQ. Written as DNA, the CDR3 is TGTGCCAGCAGCCAAAAAAGCCCAGGGGACGGCACAGATACGCAGTATTTT. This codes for CASSQKSPGDGTDTQYF.

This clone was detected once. CDR3 in amino acids: CASSFAGSSNTIYF. In DNA form, the CDR3 reads TGCGCCAGCAGCTTTGCAGGATCCTCAAACACCATATATTTT. This rearrangement joins TRBV5-1 to TRBJ1-3; D not certain. Germline-derived CDR1 and CDR2 are SGHRS and YFSETQ. V shed 2 bases and J shed 6 bases, with 12 bases lying between them. The CDR3 is 14 residues long.

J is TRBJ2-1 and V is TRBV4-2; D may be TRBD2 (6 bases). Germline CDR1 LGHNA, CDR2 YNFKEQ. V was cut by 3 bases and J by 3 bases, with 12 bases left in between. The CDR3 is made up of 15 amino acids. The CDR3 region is CASSQLAASYNEQFF. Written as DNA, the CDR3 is TGTGCCAGCAGCCAGTTAGCGGCCAGCTACAATGAGCAGTTCTTC.

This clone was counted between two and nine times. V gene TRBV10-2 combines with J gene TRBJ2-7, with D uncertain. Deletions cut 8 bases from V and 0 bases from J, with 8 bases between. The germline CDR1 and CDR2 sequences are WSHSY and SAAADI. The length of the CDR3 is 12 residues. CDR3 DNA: TGCGCCAGCTCCTTGAGCTCCTACGAGCAGTACTTC. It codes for CASSLSSYEQYF.

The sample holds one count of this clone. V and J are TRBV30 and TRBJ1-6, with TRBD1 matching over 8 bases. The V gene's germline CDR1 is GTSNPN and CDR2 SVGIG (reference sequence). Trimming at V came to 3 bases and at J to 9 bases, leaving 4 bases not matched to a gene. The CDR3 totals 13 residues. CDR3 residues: CAWRPDRGSPLHF. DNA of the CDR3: TGTGCCTGGAGACCAGACAGGGGTTCACCCCTCCACTTT.

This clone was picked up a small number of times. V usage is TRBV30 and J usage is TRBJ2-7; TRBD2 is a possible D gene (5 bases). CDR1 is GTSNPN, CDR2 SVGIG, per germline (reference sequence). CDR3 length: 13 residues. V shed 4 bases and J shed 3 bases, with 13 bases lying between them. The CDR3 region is CAWTRGLIYEQYF. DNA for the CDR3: TGTGCCTGGACCCGAGGACTGATCTACGAGCAGTACTTC.

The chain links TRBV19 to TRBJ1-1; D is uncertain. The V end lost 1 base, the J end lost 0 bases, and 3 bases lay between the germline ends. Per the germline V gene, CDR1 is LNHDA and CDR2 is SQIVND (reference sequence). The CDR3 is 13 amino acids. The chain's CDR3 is CASSIALNTEAFF. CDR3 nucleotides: TGTGCCAGTAGTATAGCTCTGAACACTGAAGCTTTCTTT.

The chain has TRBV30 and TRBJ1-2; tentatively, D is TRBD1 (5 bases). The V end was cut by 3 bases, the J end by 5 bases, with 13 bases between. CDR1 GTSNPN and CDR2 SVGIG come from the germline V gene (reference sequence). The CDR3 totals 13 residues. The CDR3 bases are TGTGCCTGGAGCCAGGGACTTGGGTATGGCTACACCTTC. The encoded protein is CAWSQGLGYGYTF.

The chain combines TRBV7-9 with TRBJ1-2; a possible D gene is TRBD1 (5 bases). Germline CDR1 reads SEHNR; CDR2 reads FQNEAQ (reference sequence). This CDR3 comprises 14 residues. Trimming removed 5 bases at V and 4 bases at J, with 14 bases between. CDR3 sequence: CASSGQTVIYGYTF. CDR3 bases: TGTGCCAGCAGCGGCCAGACAGTTATCTATGGCTACACCTTC. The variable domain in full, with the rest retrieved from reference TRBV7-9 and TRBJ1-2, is DTGVSQNPRHKITKRGQNVTFRCDPISEHNRLYWYRQTLGQGPEFLTYFQNEAQLEKSRLLSDRFSAERPKGSFSTLEIQRTEQGDSAMYLCASSGQTVIYGYTFGSGTRLTVV.